These T cell receptor beta chains were read from a single sample in a study of cytomegalovirus exposure and HLA in healthy donors. The protocol was immunoSEQ multiplex PCR, while the TCRdb copy is restricted to in-frame clones and leaves out a portion. The table lists under 100,000 clones, around 78% of them singletons. What was sequenced was PBMCs. All receptors come from a man younger than 35 in good health and CMV-seropositive. The CDR3 runs from the conserved cysteine through the conserved F or W. D genes are given only for firm matches. Some rows mark clone size as missing; the rest say once, few, many or name a class of expanded clone.

V gene	D gene	CDR3 length	J gene	clone size	CDR3 protein	CDR3 DNA
TRBV6-5	-	14	TRBJ2-7	-	CASSPSRGIAEQYF	TGTGCCAGCAGTCCCTCCCGGGGTATTGCCGAGCAGTACTTC
TRBV5-1	-	15	TRBJ2-3	-	CASSPARLSTDTQYF	TGCGCCAGCAGCCCCGCCCGTCTAAGCACAGATACGCAGTATTTT
TRBV2	TRBD1	15	TRBJ2-1	-	CASSGGQGFTDEQFF	TGTGCCAGCAGTGGTGGACAGGGTTTTACGGATGAGCAGTTCTTC
TRBV29-1	TRBD2	16	TRBJ2-7	few	CSVEPRLAGSPYEQYF	TGCAGCGTTGAGCCCCGGCTAGCGGGATCCCCCTACGAGCAGTACTTC
TRBV7-2	-	14	TRBJ1-2	-	CASSATGVNYGYTF	TGTGCCAGCAGCGCCACAGGTGTCAACTATGGCTACACCTTC
TRBV2	-	15	TRBJ1-3	-	CASREDTFSGNTIYF	TGTGCCAGCAGAGAGGACACCTTCTCTGGAAACACCATATATTTT
TRBV7-9	-	13	TRBJ2-2	-	CASSIQGTGELFF	TGTGCCAGCAGTATACAGGGAACCGGGGAGCTGTTTTTT
TRBV10-1	-	16	TRBJ2-1	-	CASSETLGRLYNEQFF	TGCGCCAGCAGTGAAACTTTGGGCAGGCTGTACAATGAGCAGTTCTTC
TRBV18	TRBD2	15	TRBJ2-7	-	CASSPLAGGPEEQYF	TGTGCCAGCTCACCACTAGCGGGAGGGCCGGAGGAGCAGTACTTC
TRBV4-1	TRBD2	15	TRBJ2-2	-	CASSRPSGRAGELFF	TGCGCCAGCAGCCGCCCTAGCGGGAGGGCCGGGGAGCTGTTTTTT
TRBV5-6	TRBD2	13	TRBJ2-7	few	CACRLAGEGEQYF	TGTGCCTGCAGACTAGCGGGAGAGGGGGAGCAGTACTTC
TRBV7-2	-	15	TRBJ2-7	-	CASSLDLALSYEQYF	TGTGCCAGCAGCTTAGATCTAGCACTCTCCTACGAGCAGTACTTC
TRBV29-1	TRBD2	15	TRBJ2-1	few	CSVVGGAGGHNEQFF	TGCAGCGTTGTGGGGGGAGCGGGAGGACACAATGAGCAGTTCTTC